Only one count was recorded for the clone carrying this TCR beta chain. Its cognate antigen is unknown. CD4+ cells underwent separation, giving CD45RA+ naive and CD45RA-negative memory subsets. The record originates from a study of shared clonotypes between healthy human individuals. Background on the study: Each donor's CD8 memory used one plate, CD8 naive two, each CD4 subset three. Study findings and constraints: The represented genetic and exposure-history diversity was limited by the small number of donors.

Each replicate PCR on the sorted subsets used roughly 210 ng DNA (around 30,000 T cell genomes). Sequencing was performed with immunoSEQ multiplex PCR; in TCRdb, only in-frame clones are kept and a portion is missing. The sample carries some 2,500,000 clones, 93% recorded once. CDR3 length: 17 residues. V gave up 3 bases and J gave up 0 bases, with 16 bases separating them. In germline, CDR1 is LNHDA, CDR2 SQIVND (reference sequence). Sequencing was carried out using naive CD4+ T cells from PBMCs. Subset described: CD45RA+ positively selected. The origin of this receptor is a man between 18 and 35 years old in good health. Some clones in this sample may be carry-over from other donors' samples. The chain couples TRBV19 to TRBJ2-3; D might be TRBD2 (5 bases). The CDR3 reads CASSMVPSRSSTDTQYF. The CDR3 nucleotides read TGTGCCAGTAGTATGGTTCCTAGCAGATCCAGCACAGATACGCAGTATTTT.